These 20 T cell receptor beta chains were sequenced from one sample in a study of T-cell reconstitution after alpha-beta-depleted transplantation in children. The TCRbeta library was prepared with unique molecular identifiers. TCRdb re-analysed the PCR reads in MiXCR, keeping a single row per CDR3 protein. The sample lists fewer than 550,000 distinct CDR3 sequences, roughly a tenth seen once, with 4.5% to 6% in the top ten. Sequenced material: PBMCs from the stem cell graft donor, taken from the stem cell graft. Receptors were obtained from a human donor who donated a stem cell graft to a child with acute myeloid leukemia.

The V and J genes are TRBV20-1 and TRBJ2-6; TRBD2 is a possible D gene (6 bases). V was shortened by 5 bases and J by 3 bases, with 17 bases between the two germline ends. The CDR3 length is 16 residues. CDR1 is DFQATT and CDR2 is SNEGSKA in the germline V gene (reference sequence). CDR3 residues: CSAGGTVEVGANVLTF. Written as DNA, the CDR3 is TGCAGTGCTGGGGGGACGGTGGAGGTTGGGGCCAACGTCCTGACTTTC.

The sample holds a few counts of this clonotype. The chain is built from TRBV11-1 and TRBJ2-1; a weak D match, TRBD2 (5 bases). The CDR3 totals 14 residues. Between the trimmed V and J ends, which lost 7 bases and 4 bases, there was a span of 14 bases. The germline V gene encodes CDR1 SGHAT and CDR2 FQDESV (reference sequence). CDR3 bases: TGTGCCAGCACTAAAAGCGGTCGTTACAATGAGCAGTTCTTC. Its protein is CASTKSGRYNEQFF.

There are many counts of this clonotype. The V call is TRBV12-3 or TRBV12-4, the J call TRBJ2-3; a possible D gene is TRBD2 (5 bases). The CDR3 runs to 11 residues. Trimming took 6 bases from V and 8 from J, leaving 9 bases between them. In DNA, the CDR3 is TGTGCCAGCAGCGCTGCGGGTACGCAGTATTTT. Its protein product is CASSAAGTQYF.

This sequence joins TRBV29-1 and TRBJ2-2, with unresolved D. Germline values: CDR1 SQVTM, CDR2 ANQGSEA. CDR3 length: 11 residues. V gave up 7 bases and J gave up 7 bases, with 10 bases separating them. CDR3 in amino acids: CSARWGGELFF. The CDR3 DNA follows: TGCAGCGCCCGGTGGGGCGGGGAGCTGTTTTTT.

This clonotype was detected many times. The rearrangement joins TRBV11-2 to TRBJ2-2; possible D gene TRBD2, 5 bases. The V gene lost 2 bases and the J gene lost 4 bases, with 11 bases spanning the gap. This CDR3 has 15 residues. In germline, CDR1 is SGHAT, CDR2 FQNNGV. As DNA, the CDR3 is TGTGCCAGCAGCTTACGGCCGAGCGGCACCGGGGAGCTGTTTTTT. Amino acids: CASSLRPSGTGELFF.

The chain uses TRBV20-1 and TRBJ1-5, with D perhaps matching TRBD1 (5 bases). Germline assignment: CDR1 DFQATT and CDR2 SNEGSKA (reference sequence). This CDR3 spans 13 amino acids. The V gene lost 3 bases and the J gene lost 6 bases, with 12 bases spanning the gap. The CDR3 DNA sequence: TGCAGTGCTAGGGGGCAGGGTGGTCAGCCCCAGCATTTT. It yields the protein CSARGQGGQPQHF.

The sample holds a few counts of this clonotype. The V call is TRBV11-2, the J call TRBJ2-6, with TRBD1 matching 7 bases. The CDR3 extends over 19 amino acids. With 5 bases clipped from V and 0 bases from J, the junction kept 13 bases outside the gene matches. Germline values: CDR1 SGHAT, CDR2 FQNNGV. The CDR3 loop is CASSGDRDSLISGANVLTF. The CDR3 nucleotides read TGTGCCAGCAGCGGAGACCGGGACAGCCTCATCTCTGGGGCCAACGTCCTGACTTTC.

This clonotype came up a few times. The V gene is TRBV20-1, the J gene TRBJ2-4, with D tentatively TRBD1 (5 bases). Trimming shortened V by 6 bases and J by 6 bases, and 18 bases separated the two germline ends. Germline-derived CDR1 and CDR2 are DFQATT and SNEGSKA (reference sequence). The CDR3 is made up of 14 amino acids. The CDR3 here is CSAVPGQGTNIQYF. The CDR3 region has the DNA TGCAGTGCCGTCCCAGGGCAGGGTACAAACATTCAGTACTTC.

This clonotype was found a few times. The CDR3 is CASRNQGSGANVLTF. For the CDR3, the DNA is TGTGCCAGCAGAAACCAGGGCTCTGGGGCCAACGTCCTGACTTTC. J is TRBJ2-6 and V is TRBV6-2 or TRBV6-3; perhaps TRBD1 as D (5 bases). The length of the CDR3 is 15 residues. Germline CDR1 and CDR2: MNHEY and SVGEGT. Between the trimmed V and J ends, which lost 6 bases and 0 bases, there was a span of 9 bases.

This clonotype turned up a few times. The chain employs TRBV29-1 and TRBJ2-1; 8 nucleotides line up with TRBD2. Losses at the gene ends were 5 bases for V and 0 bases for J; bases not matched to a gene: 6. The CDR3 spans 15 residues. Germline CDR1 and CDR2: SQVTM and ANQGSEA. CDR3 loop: CSVYLAGSSYNEQFF. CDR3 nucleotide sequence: TGCAGCGTTTACTTAGCGGGAAGCTCCTACAATGAGCAGTTCTTC.

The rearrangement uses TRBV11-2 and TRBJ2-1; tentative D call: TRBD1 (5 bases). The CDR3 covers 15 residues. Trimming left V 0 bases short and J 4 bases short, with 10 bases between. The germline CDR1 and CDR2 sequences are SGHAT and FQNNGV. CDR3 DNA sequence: TGTGCCAGCAGCTTAGATCGACAGATATACAATGAGCAGTTCTTC. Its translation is CASSLDRQIYNEQFF.

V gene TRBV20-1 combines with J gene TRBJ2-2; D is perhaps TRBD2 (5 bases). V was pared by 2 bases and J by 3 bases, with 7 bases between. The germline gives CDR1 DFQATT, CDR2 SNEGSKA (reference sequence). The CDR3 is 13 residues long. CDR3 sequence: CSARLGDTGELFF. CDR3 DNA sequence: TGCAGTGCTAGACTGGGAGACACCGGGGAGCTGTTTTTT.

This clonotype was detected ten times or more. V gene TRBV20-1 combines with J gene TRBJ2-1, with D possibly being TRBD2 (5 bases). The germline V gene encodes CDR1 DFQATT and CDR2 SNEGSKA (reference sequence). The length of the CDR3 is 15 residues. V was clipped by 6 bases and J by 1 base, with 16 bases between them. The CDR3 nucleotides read TGCAGTGCACGAGACCCTAGCCGTTCCTACAATGAGCAGTTCTTC. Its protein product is CSARDPSRSYNEQFF.

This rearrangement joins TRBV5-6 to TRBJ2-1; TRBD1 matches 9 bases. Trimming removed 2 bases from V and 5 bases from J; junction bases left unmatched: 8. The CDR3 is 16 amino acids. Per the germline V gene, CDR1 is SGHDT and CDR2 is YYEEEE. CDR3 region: CASSFSLDRGNNEQFF. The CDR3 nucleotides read TGTGCCAGCAGCTTCTCTCTGGACAGGGGAAACAATGAGCAGTTCTTC.

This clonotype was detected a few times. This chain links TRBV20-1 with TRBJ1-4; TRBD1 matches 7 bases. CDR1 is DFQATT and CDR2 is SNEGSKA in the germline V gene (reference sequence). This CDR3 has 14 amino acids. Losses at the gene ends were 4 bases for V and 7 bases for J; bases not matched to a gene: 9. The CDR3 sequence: CSAKKGATFEKLFF. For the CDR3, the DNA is TGCAGTGCTAAAAAGGGGGCCACTTTTGAAAAACTGTTTTTT.

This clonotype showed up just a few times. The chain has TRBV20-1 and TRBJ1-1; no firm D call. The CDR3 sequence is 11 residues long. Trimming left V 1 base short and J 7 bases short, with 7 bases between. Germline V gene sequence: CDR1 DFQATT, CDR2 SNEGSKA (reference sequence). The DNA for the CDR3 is TGCAGTGCTAGAGTGCTTATTGAAGCTTTCTTT. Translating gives CSARVLIEAFF.

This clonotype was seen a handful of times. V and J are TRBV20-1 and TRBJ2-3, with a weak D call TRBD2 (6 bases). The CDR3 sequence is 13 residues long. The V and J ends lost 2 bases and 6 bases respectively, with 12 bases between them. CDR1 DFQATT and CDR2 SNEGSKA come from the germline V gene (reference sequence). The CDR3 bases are TGCAGTGCTAGAATACTAGCTGGGGATACGCAGTATTTT. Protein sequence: CSARILAGDTQYF.

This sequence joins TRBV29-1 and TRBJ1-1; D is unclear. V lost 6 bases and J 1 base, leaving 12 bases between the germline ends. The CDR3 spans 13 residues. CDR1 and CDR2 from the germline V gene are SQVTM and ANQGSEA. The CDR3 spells CSVRTDRNTEAFF. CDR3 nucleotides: TGCAGCGTCAGAACAGATAGGAACACTGAAGCTTTCTTT.

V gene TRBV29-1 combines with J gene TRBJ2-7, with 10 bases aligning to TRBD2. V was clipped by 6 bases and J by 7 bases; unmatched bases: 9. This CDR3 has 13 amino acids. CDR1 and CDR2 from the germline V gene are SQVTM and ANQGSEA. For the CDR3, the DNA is TGCAGCGTCTATAGCGGGAGGCTGGGGGAGCAGTACTTC. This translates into CSVYSGRLGEQYF.

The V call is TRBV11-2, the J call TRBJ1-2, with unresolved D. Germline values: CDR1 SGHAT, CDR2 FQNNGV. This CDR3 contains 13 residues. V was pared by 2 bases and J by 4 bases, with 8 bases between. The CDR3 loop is CASSLYQSYGYTF. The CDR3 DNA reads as TGTGCCAGCAGCTTATACCAAAGCTATGGCTACACCTTC.